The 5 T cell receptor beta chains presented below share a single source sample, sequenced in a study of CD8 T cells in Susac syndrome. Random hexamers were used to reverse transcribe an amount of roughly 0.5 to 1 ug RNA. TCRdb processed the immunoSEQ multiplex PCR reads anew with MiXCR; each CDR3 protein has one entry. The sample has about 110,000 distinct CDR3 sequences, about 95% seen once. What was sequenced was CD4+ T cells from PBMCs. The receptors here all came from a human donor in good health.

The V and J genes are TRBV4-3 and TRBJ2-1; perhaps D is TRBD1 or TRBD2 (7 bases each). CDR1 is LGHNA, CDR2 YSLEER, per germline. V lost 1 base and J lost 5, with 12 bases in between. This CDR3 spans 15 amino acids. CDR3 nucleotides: TGCGCCAGCAGCCAAGGGGGGGGACAGAACAATGAGCAGTTCTTC. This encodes CASSQGGGQNNEQFF.

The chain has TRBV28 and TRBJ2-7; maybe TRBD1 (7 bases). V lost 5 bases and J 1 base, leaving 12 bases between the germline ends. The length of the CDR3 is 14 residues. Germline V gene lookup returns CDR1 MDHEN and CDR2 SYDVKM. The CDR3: CASSQGGRSYEQYF. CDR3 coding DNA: TGTGCCAGCAGTCAGGGGGGAAGATCCTACGAGCAGTACTTC.

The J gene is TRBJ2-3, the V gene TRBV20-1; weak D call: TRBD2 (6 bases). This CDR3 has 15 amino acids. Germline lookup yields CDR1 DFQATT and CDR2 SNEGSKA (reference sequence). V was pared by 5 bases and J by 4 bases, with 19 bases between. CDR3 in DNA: TGCAGTGCTGAACCGGCAGCGGGCGGGGCAGATACGCAGTATTTT. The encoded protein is CSAEPAAGGADTQYF.

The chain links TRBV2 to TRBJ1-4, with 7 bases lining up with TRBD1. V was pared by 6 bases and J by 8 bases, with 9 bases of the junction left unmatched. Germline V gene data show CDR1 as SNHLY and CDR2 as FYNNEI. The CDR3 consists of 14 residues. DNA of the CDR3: TGTGCCAGCAGGAGGACAGGTGTCGGGGAAAAACTGTTTTTT. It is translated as CASRRTGVGEKLFF.

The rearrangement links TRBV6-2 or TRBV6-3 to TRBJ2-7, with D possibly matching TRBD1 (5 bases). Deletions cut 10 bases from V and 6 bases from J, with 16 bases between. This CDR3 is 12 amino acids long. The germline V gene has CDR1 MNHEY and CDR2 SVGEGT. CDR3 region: CATRTPGREQYF. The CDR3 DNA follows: TGTGCCACCCGGACACCCGGGCGCGAGCAGTACTTC.